The TCR beta chain described here comes from a study of CD8+CD57+ T cells in acquired aplastic anemia. About this clonotype: Its target is not known.

Overall study results and limits: Patients and controls had in common twenty-nine CD8+ CDR3 sequences.

V shed 5 bases and J 3 bases; nucleotides not matched to a gene: 3. Germline CDR1 and CDR2: SGHVS and FQNEAQ. The CDR3 has 15 amino acids. Genomic DNA acted as the template from which TCR beta VDJ combination and CDR3 sequence profiling were carried out. MiXCR, run by TCRdb on the reads, gives a single entry per CDR3 protein. The table includes 250,000 to 300,000 distinct CDR3 sequences, 55% to 65% detected once. This chain connects TRBV7-8 to TRBJ2-1, with 11 bases fitting TRBD2. The TCR comes from a human donor with severe aplastic anemia or a healthy control (not recorded which). Source material: sorted CD4+, CD8+, or CD8+CD57+ T cells (not recorded which) from PBMCs. CDR3 DNA: TGTGCCAGCAGCGAGGGACTAGCGGACTACAATGAGCAGTTCTTC. Protein: CASSEGLADYNEQFF.